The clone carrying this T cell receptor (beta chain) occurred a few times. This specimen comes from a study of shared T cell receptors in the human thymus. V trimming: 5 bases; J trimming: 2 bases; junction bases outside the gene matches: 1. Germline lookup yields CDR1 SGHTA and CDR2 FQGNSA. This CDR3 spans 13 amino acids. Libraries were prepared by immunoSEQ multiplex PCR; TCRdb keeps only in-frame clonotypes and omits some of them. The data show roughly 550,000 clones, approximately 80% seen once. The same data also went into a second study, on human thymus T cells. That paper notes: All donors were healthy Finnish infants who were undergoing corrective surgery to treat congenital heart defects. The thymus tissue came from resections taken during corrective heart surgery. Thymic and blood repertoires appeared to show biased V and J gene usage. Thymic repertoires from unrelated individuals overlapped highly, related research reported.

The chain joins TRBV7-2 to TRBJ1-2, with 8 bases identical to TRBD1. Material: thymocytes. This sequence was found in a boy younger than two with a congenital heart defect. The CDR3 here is CASSRTGNYGYTF. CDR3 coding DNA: TGTGCCAGCAGCCGGACAGGGAACTATGGCTACACCTTC.